This T cell receptor beta chain was recorded in a study of T cells after somatic rescue of genetic block. This table comes from immunoSEQ multiplex PCR, and its TCRdb copy is limited to in-frame clones, with some not included. The table has about 12,000 clones, around 74% seen once. The clonotype originates from a boy aged 5-17 years. The sequenced material came from peripheral blood mononuclear cells (PBMCs).

The CDR3 coding sequence is TGTGCCAGCAGTTTTACTCGACAGGGGACCTACGAGCAGTACTTC. Its translation: CASSFTRQGTYEQYF. V usage is TRBV13 and J usage is TRBJ2-7; 8 bases are shared with TRBD1. This CDR3 is 15 amino acids long. Trimming cost V 6 bases and J 2 bases; bases outside gene matches: 9. In germline, CDR1 is PRHDT, CDR2 FYEKMQ (reference sequence).